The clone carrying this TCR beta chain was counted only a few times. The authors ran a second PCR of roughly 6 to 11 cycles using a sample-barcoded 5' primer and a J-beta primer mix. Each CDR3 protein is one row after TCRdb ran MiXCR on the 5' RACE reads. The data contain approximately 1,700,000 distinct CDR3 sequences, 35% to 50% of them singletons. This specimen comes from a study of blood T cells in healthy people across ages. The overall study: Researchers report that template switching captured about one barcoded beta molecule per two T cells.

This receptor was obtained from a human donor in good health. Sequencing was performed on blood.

CDR3 loop: CASSLGQGFGDEQFF. The DNA of the CDR3 is TGTGCCAGCAGCTTGGGACAGGGGTTTGGGGATGAGCAGTTCTTC. The rearrangement uses TRBV5-5 and TRBJ2-1, with 8 bases aligning to TRBD1. With 0 bases clipped from V and 8 bases from J, the junction kept 7 bases outside the gene matches. This CDR3 has 15 amino acids. Germline CDR1 SGHKS, CDR2 YYEKEE (reference sequence).